Below are 9 T cell receptor beta chains sequenced from a single sample in a study of T cell changes during pregnancy in multiple sclerosis. Libraries were prepared by immunoSEQ multiplex PCR; TCRdb keeps only in-frame clonotypes and omits some of them. The sample lists about 64,000 clones, about nine tenths occurring once. The sample was peripheral blood, taken in the second trimester of pregnancy. The receptor source for this set is a female donor with multiple sclerosis, enrolled in a pregnancy study.

The chain combines TRBV19 with TRBJ2-7; maybe TRBD2 (8 bases). Between the trimmed V and J ends, which lost 10 bases and 7 bases, there was a span of 23 bases. This CDR3 contains 14 residues. CDR1 and CDR2 (germline): LNHDA, SQIVND (reference sequence). The DNA for the CDR3 is TGTGCCACCCGAAGCGGGGGTAGGGGGCGTGAGCAGTACTTC. This encodes CATRSGGRGREQYF.

This sequence joins TRBV5-1 and TRBJ1-1, with TRBD1 matching 11 bases. The J segment lost 4 bases and the V segment lost 4 bases, leaving 3 bases of the junction unmatched. This CDR3 contains 14 residues. Germline CDR1 SGHRS, CDR2 YFSETQ. The DNA of the CDR3 is TGCGCCAGCAGCCTTGGGACAGGGGGCACTGAAGCTTTCTTT. Amino acid sequence: CASSLGTGGTEAFF.

The chain carries TRBV11-2 and TRBJ2-1; no firm D call. Trimming stripped 1 base from V and 4 bases from J, with 14 bases between. The germline V gene encodes CDR1 SGHAT and CDR2 FQNNGV. There are 16 residues in the CDR3. The CDR3 loop is CASSLGRVGLYNEQFF. For the CDR3, the DNA is TGTGCCAGCAGCTTAGGACGGGTAGGCCTTTACAATGAGCAGTTCTTC.

V and J are TRBV7-2 and TRBJ1-3, with D perhaps TRBD1 (5 bases). The CDR3 runs 15 residues. V lost 1 base to trimming and J lost 2 bases, with 9 bases between them. CDR1 SGHTA and CDR2 FQGNSA come from the germline V gene. CDR3 bases: TGTGCCAGCAGCTTAGTTCGCAGGGCTGGAAACACCATATATTTT. Residues: CASSLVRRAGNTIYF.

J is TRBJ2-7 and V is TRBV7-2; 7 bases line up with TRBD1. CDR1 is SGHTA, CDR2 FQGNSA, per germline. With V trimmed by 1 base and J by 3 bases, 15 bases remained unmatched. The CDR3 is 18 residues long. The CDR3 reads CASSLVIMGTGANYEQYF. In DNA form, the CDR3 reads TGTGCCAGCAGCTTAGTGATTATGGGCACAGGGGCTAACTACGAGCAGTACTTC.

The chain uses TRBV9 and TRBJ2-7; 10 nucleotides line up with TRBD2. Germline loops: CDR1 SGDLS, CDR2 YYNGEE. This CDR3 has 16 amino acids. Trimming at V came to 0 bases and at J to 3 bases, leaving 6 bases not matched to a gene. CDR3 protein: CASSVGSGRAGYEQYF. In DNA, the CDR3 is TGTGCCAGCAGCGTAGGGAGCGGGAGGGCAGGCTACGAGCAGTACTTC.

The genes are TRBV4-3 and TRBJ2-5; D is ambiguous. Germline V CDR1 and CDR2: LGHNA, YSLEER. V shed 0 bases and J shed 5 bases, with 16 bases lying between them. The CDR3 length is 16 residues. DNA of the CDR3: TGCGCCAGCAGCCAAGAGATTTCACTGTCCCATGAGACCCAGTACTTC. This sequence encodes CASSQEISLSHETQYF.

This clone was seen only a few times. The rearrangement links TRBV2 to TRBJ2-2, with TRBD1 identical over 8 bases. In germline, CDR1 is SNHLY, CDR2 FYNNEI. Unmatched junction bases numbered 2, after V lost 7 bases and J lost 1 base. The length of the CDR3 is 14 residues. CDR3 region: CASKGTGNTGELFF. The CDR3 DNA follows: TGTGCCAGCAAGGGGACAGGGAACACCGGGGAGCTGTTTTTT.

This clone was recorded only once. The CDR3: CASISPPRGQGTSTDTQYF. Written as DNA, the CDR3 is TGTGCCAGCATCTCGCCCCCAAGGGGACAGGGAACTAGCACAGATACGCAGTATTTT. This sequence joins TRBV7-9 and TRBJ2-3, with 9 bases identical to TRBD1. The CDR3 totals 19 residues. V shed 7 bases and J 0 bases; nucleotides not matched to a gene: 17. The germline V gene encodes CDR1 SEHNR and CDR2 FQNEAQ (reference sequence).